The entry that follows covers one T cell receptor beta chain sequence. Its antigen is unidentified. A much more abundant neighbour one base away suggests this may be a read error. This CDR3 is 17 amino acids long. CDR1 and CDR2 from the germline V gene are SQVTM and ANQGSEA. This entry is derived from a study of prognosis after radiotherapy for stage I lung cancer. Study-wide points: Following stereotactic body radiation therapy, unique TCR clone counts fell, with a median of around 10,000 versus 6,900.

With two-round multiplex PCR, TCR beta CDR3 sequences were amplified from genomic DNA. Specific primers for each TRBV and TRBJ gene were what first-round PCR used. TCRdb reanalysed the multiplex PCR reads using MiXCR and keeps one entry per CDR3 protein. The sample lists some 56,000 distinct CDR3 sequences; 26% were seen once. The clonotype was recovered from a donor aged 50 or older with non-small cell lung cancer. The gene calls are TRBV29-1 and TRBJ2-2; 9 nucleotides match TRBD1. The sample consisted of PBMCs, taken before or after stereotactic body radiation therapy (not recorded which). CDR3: CSVEAGQGTAYAGDLFF. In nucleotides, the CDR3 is TGCAGCGTTGAGGCAGGACAGGGGACCGCCTACGCCGGGGATCTGTTTTTT.